Each of the 26 T cell receptor beta chains below was sequenced from the same sample in a study of lymphopenia after photon versus proton radiotherapy. The table came from immunoSEQ multiplex PCR; TCRdb's copy has only in-frame clones and leaves some out. The sample records over 25,000 clones, over 85% being singletons. Sequences were derived from peripheral blood, sampled from a patient treated with photon-based radiotherapy. These TCRs come from a woman between 45 and 65 years old with cholangiocarcinoma.

This chain uses TRBV19 with TRBJ1-3; D uncertain. CDR1 is LNHDA and CDR2 is SQIVND in the germline V gene (reference sequence). This CDR3 comprises 15 residues. V lost 0 bases, J lost 1 base, and 7 bases lay in between. This CDR3 is CASSIDTGSGNTIYF. CDR3 sequence (DNA): TGTGCCAGTAGTATAGATACGGGATCTGGAAACACCATATATTTT. The variable domain in full, completed from reference TRBV19 and TRBJ1-3, reads DGGITQSPKYLFRKEGQNVTLSCEQNLNHDAMYWYRQDPGQGLRLIYYSQIVNDFQKGDIAEGYSVSREKKESFPLTVTSAQKNPTAFYLCASSIDTGSGNTIYFGEGSWLTVV.

The chain couples TRBV2 to TRBJ2-1; 7 bases are a match to TRBD2. J was trimmed by 4 bases and V by 4 bases; bases with no gene match: 7. Germline values: CDR1 SNHLY, CDR2 FYNNEI. The CDR3 is 15 residues long. The CDR3 sequence: CASSGGSGAYNEQFF. The CDR3 DNA reads as TGTGCCAGCAGTGGGGGAAGCGGGGCTTACAATGAGCAGTTCTTC.

The CDR3 region is CASSRPGVGTGELFF. The CDR3 DNA reads as TGTGCCAGTAGTCGTCCTGGGGTGGGAACCGGGGAGCTGTTTTTT. This chain uses TRBV19 with TRBJ2-2; D is undetermined. Germline CDR1 LNHDA, CDR2 SQIVND (reference sequence). V lost 5 bases, J lost 5 bases, and 15 bases lay in between. This CDR3 comprises 15 residues. The full variable domain, in which reference TRBV19 and TRBJ2-2 provide the parts outside the CDR3, is DGGITQSPKYLFRKEGQNVTLSCEQNLNHDAMYWYRQDPGQGLRLIYYSQIVNDFQKGDIAEGYSVSREKKESFPLTVTSAQKNPTAFYLCASSRPGVGTGELFFGEGSRLTVL.

The sample holds a few counts of this clone. This chain links TRBV7-2 with TRBJ1-2; TRBD1 might be the D (5 bases). This CDR3 has 14 amino acids. Trimming cost V 1 base and J 7 bases, with 13 bases left between them. The germline V gene has CDR1 SGHTA and CDR2 FQGNSA. The CDR3 nucleotides are TGTGCCAGCAGCTTAGAGAAGGGGACGGGTGGCTACACCTTC. The encoded protein is CASSLEKGTGGYTF.

This rearrangement joins TRBV2 to TRBJ2-2; D is uncertain. From germline, CDR1 is SNHLY and CDR2 FYNNEI. This CDR3 is built from 15 residues. V lost 6 bases and J lost 3, with 14 bases in between. The chain's CDR3 is CASSRTLPDTGELFF. The CDR3 coding sequence is TGTGCCAGCAGCCGGACCCTCCCGGACACCGGGGAGCTGTTTTTT.

This clone was recorded once. The V gene is TRBV7-9, the J gene TRBJ1-2, with D uncertain. The CDR3 is 11 amino acids. Germline assignment: CDR1 SEHNR and CDR2 FQNEAQ (reference sequence). V gave up 5 bases and J gave up 4 bases, with 5 bases separating them. The CDR3 loop is CASSRGYGYTF. In DNA form, the CDR3 reads TGTGCCAGCAGCCGGGGCTATGGCTACACCTTC.

The rearrangement links TRBV5-1 to TRBJ2-5, with 8 nucleotides matching TRBD2. The V segment lost 6 bases and the J segment 1 base; nucleotides outside the gene matches: 17. The CDR3 length is 18 residues. Germline values: CDR1 SGHRS, CDR2 YFSETQ. The CDR3 DNA reads TGCGCCAGCACCACGGGGGGGCTTTATGGGACCCGCCAAGAGACCCAGTACTTC. Translating it yields CASTTGGLYGTRQETQYF.

V is TRBV7-2 and J is TRBJ2-7, with D hard to call. Trimming stripped 2 bases from V and 3 bases from J, with 14 bases between. Per germline, CDR1 SGHTA and CDR2 FQGNSA. The CDR3 runs to 15 residues. CDR3: CASSLPTSPRYEQYF. CDR3 bases: TGTGCCAGCAGCTTACCCACATCCCCTCGCTACGAGCAGTACTTC.

The chain links TRBV12-5 to TRBJ2-5, with 11 nucleotides matching TRBD1. The germline V gene encodes CDR1 LGHNT and CDR2 FRNRAP. V lost 6 bases, J lost 4 bases, and 4 bases stayed unmatched. The CDR3 sequence is 14 residues long. In DNA, the CDR3 is TGTGCTAGTGGCCCCGGGACAGGGGGAGAGACCCAGTACTTC. As protein: CASGPGTGGETQYF.

The gene calls are TRBV19 and TRBJ2-4; 7 bases align to TRBD1. CDR1 LNHDA and CDR2 SQIVND come from the germline V gene (reference sequence). The CDR3 sequence is 13 residues long. Unmatched junction bases numbered 4, after V lost 4 bases and J lost 7 bases. This CDR3 reads CASSRSDRNIQYF. CDR3 sequence (DNA): TGTGCCAGTAGTAGATCGGACAGGAACATTCAGTACTTC.

The chain couples TRBV9 to TRBJ2-7; TRBD2 matches 9 bases. The V gene's germline CDR1 is SGDLS and CDR2 YYNGEE. This CDR3 has 14 residues. Trimming took 3 bases from V and 2 from J; bases not matched to a gene: 3. The CDR3 DNA reads as TGTGCCAGCAGCGCGGGACTAGCAGCCTACGAGCAGTACTTC. It translates to CASSAGLAAYEQYF.

The chain has TRBV18 and TRBJ1-1; perhaps TRBD1 as D (5 bases). V was cut by 4 bases and J by 1 base, with 7 bases left in between. The CDR3 contains 13 residues. Germline CDR1 is KGHSH and CDR2 is LQKENI. CDR3 in amino acids: CASSRGKNTEAFF. In DNA, the CDR3 is TGTGCCAGCTCACGGGGGAAGAACACTGAAGCTTTCTTT.

This chain connects TRBV27 to TRBJ2-3; possible D gene TRBD1, 5 bases. This CDR3 comprises 16 residues. V was clipped by 0 bases and J by 8 bases, with 18 bases between them. Germline CDR1 MNHEY, CDR2 SMNVEV (reference sequence). CDR3 coding DNA: TGTGCCAGCAGTTTATCCTGGCAGGGTGAAAGGGGTACGCAGTATTTT. It translates to CASSLSWQGERGTQYF.

The chain recombines TRBV15 with TRBJ1-2; weak D call: TRBD1 (5 bases). Trimming shortened V by 4 bases and J by 4 bases, and 13 bases separated the two germline ends. The CDR3 totals 14 residues. The germline V gene encodes CDR1 LNHNV and CDR2 YYDKDF (reference sequence). Here the CDR3 reads CATSTRDGIYGYTF. In nucleotides, the CDR3 is TGTGCCACCAGCACGCGGGACGGAATCTATGGCTACACCTTC. The full variable domain, its missing parts supplied by reference TRBV15 and TRBJ1-2, is DAMVIQNPRYQVTQFGKPVTLSCSQTLNHNVMYWYQQKSSQAPKLLFHYYDKDFNNEADTPDNFQSRRPNTSFCFLDIRSPGLGDTAMYLCATSTRDGIYGYTFGSGTRLTVV.

This clone showed up just a few times. This chain links TRBV2 with TRBJ1-5, with D perhaps TRBD1 (6 bases). CDR1 and CDR2 (germline): SNHLY, FYNNEI. The CDR3 has 13 residues. Trimming removed 5 bases at V and 4 bases at J, with 9 bases between. The CDR3 nucleotides are TGTGCCAGCAGTAACAGGGAGAATCAGCCCCAGCATTTT. This gives the protein CASSNRENQPQHF.

This chain joins TRBV7-2 and TRBJ1-5; D remains unclear. V was cut by 1 base and J by 1 base, with 8 bases left in between. The CDR3 runs 15 residues. Germline V lookup: CDR1 SGHTA, CDR2 FQGNSA. The CDR3 loop reads CASSLDPGSNQPQHF. For the CDR3, the DNA is TGTGCCAGCAGCTTAGACCCTGGGAGCAATCAGCCCCAGCATTTT.

This clone was seen only once. This chain links TRBV23-1 with TRBJ1-5, with 7 nucleotides matching TRBD1. TRBV23-1 counts as an open reading frame of uncertain function. The CDR3 sequence is 16 residues long. V dropped 3 bases and J dropped 0; count of bases not matched to a gene: 5. CDR3 nucleotide sequence: TGCGCCAGCAGTCATGGGACAGCTTATAGCAATCAGCCCCAGCATTTT. Translation: CASSHGTAYSNQPQHF.

Note on this clone: Other DNA sequences in this specimen translate into the identical CDR3. This rearrangement joins TRBV29-1 to TRBJ2-4, with TRBD2 matching over 7 bases. CDR1 is SQVTM, CDR2 ANQGSEA, per germline. V lost 4 bases, J lost 7 bases, and 4 bases stayed unmatched. CDR3 length equals 12 residues. The CDR3 nucleotides read TGCAGCGTTGCAGCGGGGACCAACATTCAGTACTTC. Translated: CSVAAGTNIQYF.

This clone occurred once. The chain recombines TRBV7-9 with TRBJ1-1, with D unclear. Germline-derived CDR1 and CDR2 are SEHNR and FQNEAQ (reference sequence). This CDR3 has 11 amino acids. The germline V and J ends were trimmed by 7 bases and 1 base, with 4 bases remaining between them. The CDR3 bases are TGTGCCAGCATCTCGAACACTGAAGCTTTCTTT. Translating it yields CASISNTEAFF.

The chain combines TRBV25-1 with TRBJ1-1, with D possibly TRBD1 on 6 matching bases. This CDR3 is built from 13 residues. In germline, CDR1 is MGHDK, CDR2 SYGVNS. V was shortened by 8 bases and J by 4 bases, with 14 bases between the two germline ends. CDR3: CASREGGGTEAFF. The CDR3 nucleotides read TGTGCCAGCCGGGAAGGGGGGGGCACTGAAGCTTTCTTT.

The rearrangement uses TRBV18 and TRBJ1-1, with D tentatively TRBD1 (6 bases). CDR3 length: 13 residues. Germline CDR1 reads KGHSH; CDR2 reads LQKENI. The ends were cut back, 6 bases at V and 5 bases at J, with 13 bases in the middle. This CDR3 is CASSPTGLTEAFF. DNA of the CDR3: TGTGCCAGCTCGCCCACAGGGTTGACTGAAGCTTTCTTT.

The genes are TRBV5-1 and TRBJ1-6; 7 bases agree with TRBD1. The CDR3 runs to 14 residues. Trimming at V came to 0 bases and at J to 9 bases, leaving 3 bases not matched to a gene. The germline V gene encodes CDR1 SGHRS and CDR2 YFSETQ. CDR3 in amino acids: CASSLGQGGSPLHF. Here the CDR3 DNA reads TGCGCCAGCAGCTTGGGTCAGGGGGGTTCACCCCTCCACTTT. Together with reference TRBV5-1 and TRBJ1-6, the CDR3 gives the full variable domain: KAGVTQTPRYLIKTRGQQVTLSCSPISGHRSVSWYQQTPGQGLQFLFEYFSETQRNKGNFPGRFSGRQFSNSRSEMNVSTLELGDSALYLCASSLGQGGSPLHFGNGTRLTVT.

The J gene is TRBJ1-2, the V gene TRBV28, with D possibly matching TRBD1 (5 bases). Germline V CDR1 and CDR2: MDHEN, SYDVKM. Trimming pared 1 base from V and 7 bases from J, leaving 7 bases between. The CDR3 runs to 12 residues. The CDR3 bases are TGTGCCAGCAGTTTATTCGGGGGTGGCTACACCTTC. Translated, it gives CASSLFGGGYTF.

The V gene is TRBV4-3, the J gene TRBJ2-6; no reliable D call. Trimming pared 3 bases from V and 0 bases from J, leaving 9 bases between. This CDR3 spans 16 amino acids. Germline V gives CDR1 LGHNA, CDR2 YSLEER. CDR3 protein: CASSQSRYSGANVLTF. The CDR3 DNA reads as TGCGCCAGCAGCCAGTCCCGGTACTCTGGGGCCAACGTCCTGACTTTC.

The chain is built from TRBV2 and TRBJ2-5; D unclear. The J call is doubtful: the DNA matches TRBJ2-7 better. Per germline, CDR1 SNHLY and CDR2 FYNNEI. The CDR3 has 15 amino acids. CDR3 nucleotides: TGTGCCAGCACCGAAGGGCTCTTTCTAGGAAACGAGCAGTACTTC. The encoded protein is CASTEGLFLGNEQYF.

For the CDR3, the DNA is TGTGCCAGCAGTCCCCGACAGGGGGCGTGGACTGAAGCTTTCTTT. Translated, it gives CASSPRQGAWTEAFF. This rearrangement joins TRBV2 to TRBJ1-1; TRBD1 matches 10 bases. Trimming cost V 5 bases and J 5 bases; bases outside gene matches: 8. This CDR3 is 15 amino acids long. The germline V gene has CDR1 SNHLY and CDR2 FYNNEI.